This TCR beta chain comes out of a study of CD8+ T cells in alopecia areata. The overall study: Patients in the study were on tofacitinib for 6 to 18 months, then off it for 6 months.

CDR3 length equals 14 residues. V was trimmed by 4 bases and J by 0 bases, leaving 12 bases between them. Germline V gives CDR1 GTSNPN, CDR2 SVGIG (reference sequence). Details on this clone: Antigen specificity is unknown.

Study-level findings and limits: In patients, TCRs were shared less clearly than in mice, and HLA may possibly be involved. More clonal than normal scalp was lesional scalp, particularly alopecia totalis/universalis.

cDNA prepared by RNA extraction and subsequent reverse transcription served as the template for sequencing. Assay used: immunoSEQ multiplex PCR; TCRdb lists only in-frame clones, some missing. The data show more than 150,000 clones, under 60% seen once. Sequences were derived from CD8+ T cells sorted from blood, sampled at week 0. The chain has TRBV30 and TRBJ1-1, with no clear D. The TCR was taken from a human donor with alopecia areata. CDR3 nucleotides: TGTGCCTGGACTCTTACGGGGATGAACACTGAAGCTTTCTTT. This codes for CAWTLTGMNTEAFF. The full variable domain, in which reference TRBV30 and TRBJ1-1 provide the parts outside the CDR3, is SQTIHQWPATLVQPVGSPLSLECTVEGTSNPNLYWYRQAAGRGLQLLFYSVGIGQISSEVPQNLSASRPQDRQFILSSKKLLLSDSGFYLCAWTLTGMNTEAFFGQGTRLTVV.